This is a list of T cell receptor beta chains from one sample in a study of T cell responses to AZD1222 COVID-19 vaccine. The method was immunoSEQ multiplex PCR; TCRdb's version includes in-frame clones alone and lacks a portion of them. The sample carries tens of thousands of clones, 86% recorded once. Sequencing was performed on peripheral blood, taken 28 days after the second AZD1222 dose. The receptors were sampled from an adult who received the AZD1222 COVID-19 vaccine. Both conserved end residues are part of each CDR3. The D gene is left open where the match is weak. Rows may omit the clone size; those that give it use once, few, many or a size class.

clone size,D gene,J gene,V gene,CDR3 protein,CDR3 DNA
-,-,TRBJ2-1,TRBV30,CAWIPSGTPSEQFF,TGTGCCTGGATTCCCTCCGGGACCCCGAGTGAGCAGTTCTTC
-,TRBD1,TRBJ1-5,TRBV18,CASSPMTGVDQPQHF,TGTGCCAGCTCACCTATGACAGGGGTTGATCAGCCCCAGCATTTT
few,-,TRBJ1-5,TRBV2,CASSEGGPQPQHF,TGTGCCAGCAGTGAGGGAGGGCCCCAGCCCCAGCATTTT
-,-,TRBJ2-2,TRBV5-6,CASQTWQNTGELFF,TGTGCCAGCCAGACGTGGCAGAACACCGGGGAGCTGTTTTTT
once,-,TRBJ1-2,TRBV6-5,CASLRAGQGLYGYTF,TGTGCCAGCCTCCGCGCCGGGCAGGGGCTCTATGGCTACACCTTC
-,-,TRBJ1-1,TRBV5-4,CASSLGISGYTNTEAFF,TGTGCCAGCAGCTTGGGTATTTCAGGTTACACGAACACTGAAGCTTTCTTT
-,TRBD1,TRBJ2-7,TRBV6-6,CASSYSDRGPYEQYF,TGTGCCAGCAGTTACTCGGACAGGGGGCCCTACGAGCAGTACTTC
-,-,TRBJ1-2,TRBV29-1,CSVDVVTGYTF,TGCAGCGTTGACGTGGTCACGGGCTACACCTTC
-,-,TRBJ2-7,TRBV5-4,CASSTHYEQYF,TGTGCCAGCAGCACCCACTACGAGCAGTACTTC
-,-,TRBJ1-2,TRBV6-1,CASSEDSVGGYGYTF,TGTGCCAGCAGTGAAGATTCTGTGGGAGGCTATGGCTACACCTTC
-,-,TRBJ2-5,TRBV24-1,CATPEGDGHQETQYF,TGTGCCACCCCTGAGGGGGACGGCCACCAAGAGACCCAGTACTTC
-,-,TRBJ1-4,TRBV5-1,CASSSAGHNEKLFF,TGCGCCAGCAGCTCAGCGGGGCATAATGAAAAACTGTTTTTT
-,-,TRBJ1-5,TRBV3-1/TRBV3-2,CASSQDGRPNQPQHF,TGTGCCAGCAGCCAAGATGGGCGGCCCAATCAGCCCCAGCATTTT
-,TRBD2,TRBJ2-4,TRBV2,CASSEASGSNVKNIQYF,TGTGCCAGCAGTGAAGCGAGCGGGAGTAACGTCAAAAACATTCAGTACTTC
-,TRBD1,TRBJ2-7,TRBV19,CASSNQGADEQYF,TGTGCCAGTAGCAATCAGGGGGCTGACGAGCAGTACTTC
-,TRBD2,TRBJ2-2,TRBV11-3,CASSFAGGPYRELFF,TGTGCCAGCAGCTTTGCGGGAGGGCCTTATCGGGAGCTGTTTTTT
-,-,TRBJ2-2,TRBV11-3,CASSWYLGGELFF,TGTGCCAGCAGCTGGTATCTAGGCGGGGAGCTGTTTTTT
-,-,TRBJ1-5,TRBV10-1,CASRVFFGQPQHF,TGCGCCAGCAGAGTTTTTTTTGGTCAGCCCCAGCATTTT
-,TRBD1,TRBJ2-7,TRBV3-1/TRBV3-2,CASMGQGINEQYF,TGTGCCAGCATGGGACAGGGAATCAACGAGCAGTACTTC
-,TRBD1,TRBJ2-1,TRBV7-3,CASSPTGSGEQFF,TGTGCCAGCAGCCCGACAGGGTCGGGTGAGCAGTTCTTC
once,TRBD1,TRBJ1-2,TRBV19,CASSPTQGYGYTF,TGTGCCAGTAGTCCCACACAGGGGTATGGCTACACCTTC
few,TRBD1,TRBJ2-5,TRBV7-9,CASSPRGPETQYF,TGTGCCAGCAGCCCAAGGGGGCCGGAGACCCAGTACTTC
-,-,TRBJ1-5,TRBV19,CASSITGGGRNQPQHF,TGTGCCAGTAGTATAACCGGCGGGGGACGCAATCAGCCCCAGCATTTT
-,-,TRBJ1-5,TRBV7-3,CASSASLGDQPQHF,TGTGCCAGCAGCGCCTCTCTAGGCGATCAGCCCCAGCATTTT
few,-,TRBJ2-1,TRBV2,CASSDAAGNNEQFF,TGTGCCAGCAGTGATGCGGCAGGAAACAATGAGCAGTTCTTC
-,-,TRBJ1-5,TRBV4-1,CASSRSFGEGGNQPQHF,TGCGCCAGCAGCCGGTCTTTTGGGGAGGGGGGCAATCAGCCCCAGCATTTT
-,-,TRBJ1-4,TRBV3-1/TRBV3-2,CASSQGGGLEEKLFF,TGTGCCAGCAGCCAAGGTGGGGGTTTGGAGGAAAAACTGTTTTTT
-,-,TRBJ1-4,TRBV6-5,CASSYTVYDEKLFF,TGTGCCAGCAGTTATACGGTATACGATGAAAAACTGTTTTTT
-,-,TRBJ1-5,TRBV10-3,CAIGQLNQPQHF,TGTGCCATCGGACAGCTCAATCAGCCCCAGCATTTT
-,TRBD1,TRBJ1-1,TRBV24-1,CATSDRGRAEAFF,TGTGCCACCAGTGACAGGGGGCGGGCTGAAGCTTTCTTT
-,-,TRBJ2-7,TRBV19,CASSRTAMGASYEQYF,TGTGCCAGTAGCCGTACCGCTATGGGGGCCTCCTACGAGCAGTACTTC
-,-,TRBJ1-3,TRBV5-4,CASSLGGSGNTIYF,TGTGCCAGCAGCTTGGGGGGGTCGGGAAACACCATATATTTT
-,-,TRBJ2-1,TRBV5-6,CASSWDANNEQFF,TGTGCCAGCAGCTGGGACGCTAACAATGAGCAGTTCTTC
-,-,TRBJ1-1,TRBV7-9,CASSLVEEAFF,TGTGCCAGCAGCTTAGTGGAAGAAGCTTTCTTT
-,TRBD1,TRBJ2-7,TRBV5-1,CASSWTGSSYEQYF,TGCGCCAGCAGCTGGACAGGGAGCTCCTACGAGCAGTACTTC
-,-,TRBJ2-5,TRBV2,CASSLVEETQYF,TGTGCCAGCAGCCTTGTTGAAGAGACCCAGTACTTC
-,-,TRBJ2-7,TRBV28,CASSRISGSYEQYF,TGTGCCAGCAGTCGTATCTCCGGTTCCTACGAGCAGTACTTC
-,TRBD2,TRBJ2-1,TRBV10-3,CAISPRGGSFNEQFF,TGTGCCATCAGCCCTCGGGGGGGATCATTCAATGAGCAGTTCTTC
once,TRBD1,TRBJ2-1,TRBV5-1,CASSVGDRDYNEQFF,TGCGCCAGCAGCGTGGGGGACAGGGACTACAATGAGCAGTTCTTC
-,-,TRBJ2-1,TRBV14,CASSQVPSYNEQFF,TGTGCCAGCAGCCAAGTGCCGAGCTACAATGAGCAGTTCTTC
once,-,TRBJ2-1,TRBV21-1,CASSKGSLAGGPRDEQFF,TGTGCCAGCAGCAAAGGGTCACTAGCGGGAGGGCCTAGGGATGAGCAGTTCTTC
once,-,TRBJ1-1,TRBV12-3/TRBV12-4,CASSLNVREKAFF,TGTGCCAGCAGTTTAAATGTACGAGAGAAAGCTTTCTTT
once,-,TRBJ2-3,TRBV6-5,CASSYSGTGRVDTQYF,TGTGCCAGCAGTTACTCGGGAACAGGGAGGGTAGATACGCAGTATTTT
-,-,TRBJ2-1,TRBV11-2,CASSSTGEIHYNEQFF,TGTGCCAGCAGCTCTACGGGGGAGATTCATTACAATGAGCAGTTCTTC
-,TRBD2,TRBJ2-7,TRBV27,CASSLSASGFSYEQYF,TGTGCCAGCAGTTTATCGGCTAGCGGGTTCTCCTACGAGCAGTACTTC